The clone carrying this T cell receptor beta chain appeared once. Its antigen is as yet unknown. This sample is part of a study of shared clonotypes between healthy human individuals. Study-level points and caveats: Sorted-subset samples were not fully sequenced, rarefaction indicated. Sharing across a few donors was seen in around 5% of naive CD4 clonotypes.

Deep-level settings were used for running the assay. Per sorted-subset replicate PCR, input was roughly 200 ng DNA, representing roughly 29,000 T cell genomes. The protocol was immunoSEQ multiplex PCR, while the TCRdb copy is restricted to in-frame clones and leaves out a portion. The table shows about 1.5 million clones, with roughly 97% occurring only once. The CDR3 extends over 16 amino acids. Trimming took 0 bases from V and 8 from J; bases not matched to a gene: 6. Germline V CDR1 and CDR2: WNHNN, SYGVQD (reference sequence). The gene calls are TRBV10-1 and TRBJ2-1; 11 bases fit TRBD2. This clonotype originated in a man younger than 45 in good health. Sequenced input: naive CD4+ T cells sorted from blood. Indicated subset: CD45RA+ positively selected. The CDR3 DNA reads as TGCGCCAGCAGTGAGTCAATAGCGGGAGGGCCACATGAGCAGTTCTTC. It specifies CASSESIAGGPHEQFF.